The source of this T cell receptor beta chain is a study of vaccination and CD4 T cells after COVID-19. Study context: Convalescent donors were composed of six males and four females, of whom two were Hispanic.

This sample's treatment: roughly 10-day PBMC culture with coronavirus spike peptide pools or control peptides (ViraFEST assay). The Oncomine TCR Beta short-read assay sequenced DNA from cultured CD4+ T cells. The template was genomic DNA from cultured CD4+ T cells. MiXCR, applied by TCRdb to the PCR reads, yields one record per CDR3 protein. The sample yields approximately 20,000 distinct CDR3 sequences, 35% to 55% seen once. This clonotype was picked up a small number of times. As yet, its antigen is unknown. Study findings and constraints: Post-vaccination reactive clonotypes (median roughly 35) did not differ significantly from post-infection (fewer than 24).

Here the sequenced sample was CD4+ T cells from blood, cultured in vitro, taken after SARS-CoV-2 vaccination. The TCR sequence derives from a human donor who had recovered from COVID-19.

The CDR3 is CASSIVAGMANQPQHF. CDR3 nucleotides: TGTGCCAGTAGTATAGTGGCGGGGATGGCCAATCAGCCCCAGCATTTT. J is TRBJ1-5 and V is TRBV19; D gene unclear. The V gene lost 1 base and the J gene lost 3 bases, with 13 bases spanning the gap. CDR1 and CDR2 from the germline V gene are LNHDA and SQIVND (reference sequence). The CDR3 covers 16 residues.